This TCR beta chain came from a study of PD-1 blockade in mismatch repair-deficient tumors. Study-level findings and limits: Tumor-resident clones, often absent from pretreatment blood, expanded after pembrolizumab and then contracted.

The method was immunoSEQ multiplex PCR; TCRdb's version includes in-frame clones alone and lacks a portion of them. Among tens of thousands of clones, about 85% were seen once, and the ten largest hold roughly 8.7%. To note about this clone: Its cognate antigen is unknown.

Trimming pared 7 bases from V and 3 bases from J, leaving 19 bases between. CDR3 size: 16 residues. Germline values: CDR1 SGHVS, CDR2 FQNEAQ. The sample in question was peripheral blood, obtained approximately 18 weeks after starting pembrolizumab. This rearrangement joins TRBV7-8 to TRBJ1-5, with D perhaps TRBD1 (5 bases). The sequence was collected from an adult with mismatch repair-deficient cancer. CDR3 nucleotides: TGTGCCAGCAACTCGGGGGGGAGGGGAAACAATCAGCCCCAGCATTTT. Its protein product is CASNSGGRGNNQPQHF.